The sequence of this T cell receptor (beta chain) was determined in a study of T cell responses to AZD1222 COVID-19 vaccine. With respect to this clone: The antigen is undetermined.

Per germline, CDR1 MNHEY and CDR2 SVGAGI. V lost 8 bases, J lost 6 bases, and 11 bases lay in between. There are 12 residues in the CDR3. Findings of the study overall: Only a handful of individuals given AZD1222 were seropositive at baseline. Reports indicate that nearly half of spike-specific TCRs are directed at unmutated variant regions. CD4 TCRs linked to vaccination spanned spike, dominating at 160-218 and 743-854. Donors were chiefly white British, with a greater number of females, and clonal diversity was perhaps underestimated.

Using immunoSEQ multiplex PCR, the repertoire was profiled, and TCRdb retains in-frame clones only, with some absent. The table records some 100,000 clones, roughly nine tenths of them present only once. This specimen consisted of peripheral blood, obtained on day 0 of AZD1222 vaccination. The source of this sequence is an adult in good health. The J gene is TRBJ1-5, the V gene TRBV6-5; no clear D gene. The CDR3 bases are TGTGCCAGCGGCAGGTTGGTTCAGCCCCAGCATTTT. Its translation is CASGRLVQPQHF.